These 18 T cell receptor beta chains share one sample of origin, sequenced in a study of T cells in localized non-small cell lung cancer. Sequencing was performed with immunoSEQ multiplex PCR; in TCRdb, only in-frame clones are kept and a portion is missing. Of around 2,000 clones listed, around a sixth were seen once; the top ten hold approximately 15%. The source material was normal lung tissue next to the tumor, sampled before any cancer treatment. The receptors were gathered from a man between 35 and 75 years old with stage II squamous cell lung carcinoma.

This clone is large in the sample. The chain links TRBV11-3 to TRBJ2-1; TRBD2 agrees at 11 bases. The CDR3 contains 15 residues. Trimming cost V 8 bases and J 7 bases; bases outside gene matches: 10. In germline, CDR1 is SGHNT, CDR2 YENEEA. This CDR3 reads CASGLSGGAENEQFF. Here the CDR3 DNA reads TGTGCCAGCGGGCTTAGCGGGGGGGCCGAAAATGAGCAGTTCTTC.

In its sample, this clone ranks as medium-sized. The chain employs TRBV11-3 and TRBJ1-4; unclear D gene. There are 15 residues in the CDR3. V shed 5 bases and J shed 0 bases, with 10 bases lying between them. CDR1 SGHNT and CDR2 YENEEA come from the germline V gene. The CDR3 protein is CASSMYAATNEKLFF. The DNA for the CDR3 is TGTGCCAGCAGCATGTACGCCGCAACTAATGAAAAACTGTTTTTT.

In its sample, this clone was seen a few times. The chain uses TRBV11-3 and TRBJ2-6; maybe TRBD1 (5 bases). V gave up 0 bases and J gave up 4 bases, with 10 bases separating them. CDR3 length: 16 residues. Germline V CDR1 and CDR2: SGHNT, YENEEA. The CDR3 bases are TGTGCCAGCAGCTTAGAGGGCAACAGGGGGGCCAACGTCCTGACTTTC. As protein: CASSLEGNRGANVLTF.

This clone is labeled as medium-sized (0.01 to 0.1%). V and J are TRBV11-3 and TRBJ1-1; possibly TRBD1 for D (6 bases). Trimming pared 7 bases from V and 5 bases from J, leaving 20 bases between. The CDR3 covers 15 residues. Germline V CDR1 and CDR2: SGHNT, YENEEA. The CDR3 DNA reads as TGTGCCAGCACCTGGTTTGACAGGAGGGAAACTGAAGCTTTCTTT. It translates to CASTWFDRRETEAFF. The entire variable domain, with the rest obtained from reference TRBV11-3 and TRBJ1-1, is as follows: EAGVVQSPRYKIIEKKQPVAFWCNPISGHNTLYWYLQNLGQGPELLIRYENEEAVDDSQLPKDRFSAERLKGVDSTLKIQPAELGDSAVYLCASTWFDRRETEAFFGQGTRLTVV.

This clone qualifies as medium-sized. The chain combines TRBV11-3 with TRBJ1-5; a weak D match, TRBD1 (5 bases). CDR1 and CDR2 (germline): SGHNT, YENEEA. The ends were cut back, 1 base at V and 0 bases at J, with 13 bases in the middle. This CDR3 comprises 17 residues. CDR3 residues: CASSLVGGGDSNQPQHF. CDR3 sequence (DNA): TGTGCCAGCAGCTTAGTGGGCGGGGGGGATAGCAATCAGCCCCAGCATTTT.

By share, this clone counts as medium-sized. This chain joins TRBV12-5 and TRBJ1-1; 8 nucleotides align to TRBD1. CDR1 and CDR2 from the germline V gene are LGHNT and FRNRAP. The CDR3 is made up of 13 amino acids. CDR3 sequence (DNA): TGTGCCAGCATTCAAACAGGGGGCACTGAAGCTTTCTTT. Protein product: CASIQTGGTEAFF.

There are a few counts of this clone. The CDR3 nucleotides are TGTGCCAGCAGGTGGGGACAGGGCACAGATACGCAGTATTTT. Its protein is CASRWGQGTDTQYF. The chain combines TRBV11-3 with TRBJ2-3, with 8 bases identical to TRBD1. The ends lost 6 bases at V and 1 base at J; junction bases unmatched: 3. The CDR3 is made up of 14 amino acids. Germline V gives CDR1 SGHNT, CDR2 YENEEA.

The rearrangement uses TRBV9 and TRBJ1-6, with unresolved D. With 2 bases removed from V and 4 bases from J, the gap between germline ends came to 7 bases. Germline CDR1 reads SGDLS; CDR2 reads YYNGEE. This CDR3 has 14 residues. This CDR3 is CASSVGFYNSPLHF. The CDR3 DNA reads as TGTGCCAGCAGCGTTGGGTTTTATAATTCACCCCTCCACTTT.

The CDR3 nucleotides read TGTGCCAGCAGTGAGACCTTGGCAAACACCGGGGAGCTGTTTTTT. Translating it yields CASSETLANTGELFF. This sequence joins TRBV25-1 and TRBJ2-2; D gene uncertain. V lost 3 bases and J lost 2, with 10 bases in between. Germline V CDR1 and CDR2: MGHDK, SYGVNS. The CDR3 is made up of 15 amino acids.

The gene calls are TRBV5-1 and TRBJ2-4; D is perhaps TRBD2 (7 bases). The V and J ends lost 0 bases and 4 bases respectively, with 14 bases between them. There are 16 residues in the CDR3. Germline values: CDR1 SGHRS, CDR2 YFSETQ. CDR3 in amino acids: CASSLDAGRGKNIQYF. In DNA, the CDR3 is TGCGCCAGCAGCTTGGATGCGGGGAGGGGGAAAAACATTCAGTACTTC.

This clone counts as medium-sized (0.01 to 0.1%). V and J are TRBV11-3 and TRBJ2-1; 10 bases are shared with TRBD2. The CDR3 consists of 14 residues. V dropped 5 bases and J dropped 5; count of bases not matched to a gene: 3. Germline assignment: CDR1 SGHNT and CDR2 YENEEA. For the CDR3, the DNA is TGTGCCAGCAGCCGTGGACTAGCGGACAATGAGCAGTTCTTC. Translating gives CASSRGLADNEQFF.

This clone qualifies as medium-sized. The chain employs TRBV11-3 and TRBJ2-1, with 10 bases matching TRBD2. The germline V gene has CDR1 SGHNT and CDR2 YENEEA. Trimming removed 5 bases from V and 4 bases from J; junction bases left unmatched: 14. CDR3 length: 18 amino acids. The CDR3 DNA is TGTGCCAGCAGCCAAGCGTTGGCTAGCGGGAGCAGTTACAATGAGCAGTTCTTC. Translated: CASSQALASGSSYNEQFF.

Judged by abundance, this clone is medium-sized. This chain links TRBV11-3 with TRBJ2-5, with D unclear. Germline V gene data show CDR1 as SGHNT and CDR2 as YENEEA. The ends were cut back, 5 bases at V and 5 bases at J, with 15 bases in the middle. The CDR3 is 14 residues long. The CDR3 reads CASSRALGSETQYF. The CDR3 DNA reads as TGTGCCAGCAGCAGGGCCCTTGGTTCGGAGACCCAGTACTTC.

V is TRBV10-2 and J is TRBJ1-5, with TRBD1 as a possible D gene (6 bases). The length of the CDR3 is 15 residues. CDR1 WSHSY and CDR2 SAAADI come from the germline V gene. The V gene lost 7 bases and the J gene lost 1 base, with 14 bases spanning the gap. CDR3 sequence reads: CASKVEGGSNQPQHF. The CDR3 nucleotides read TGCGCCAGCAAAGTCGAGGGGGGAAGCAATCAGCCCCAGCATTTT.

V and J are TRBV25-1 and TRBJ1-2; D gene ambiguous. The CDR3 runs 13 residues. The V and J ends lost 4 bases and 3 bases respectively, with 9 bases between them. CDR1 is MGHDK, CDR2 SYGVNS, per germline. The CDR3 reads CASSAPWDYGYTF. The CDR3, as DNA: TGTGCCAGCAGTGCCCCGTGGGACTATGGCTACACCTTC.

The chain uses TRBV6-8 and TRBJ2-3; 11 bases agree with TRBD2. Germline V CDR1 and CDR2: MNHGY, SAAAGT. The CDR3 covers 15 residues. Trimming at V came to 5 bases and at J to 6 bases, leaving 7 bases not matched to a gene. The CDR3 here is CASSGLAGGPDTQYF. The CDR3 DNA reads TGTGCCAGCAGTGGCTTAGCGGGGGGGCCTGATACGCAGTATTTT.

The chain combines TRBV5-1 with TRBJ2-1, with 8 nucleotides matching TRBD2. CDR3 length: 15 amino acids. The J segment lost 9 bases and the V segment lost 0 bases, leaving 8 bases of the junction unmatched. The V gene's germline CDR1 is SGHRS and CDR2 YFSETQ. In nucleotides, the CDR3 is TGCGCCAGCAGCTTGGGCGGGGGGTTTGAGGGTGAGCAGTTCTTC. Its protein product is CASSLGGGFEGEQFF. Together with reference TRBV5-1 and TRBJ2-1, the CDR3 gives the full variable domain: KAGVTQTPRYLIKTRGQQVTLSCSPISGHRSVSWYQQTPGQGLQFLFEYFSETQRNKGNFPGRFSGRQFSNSRSEMNVSTLELGDSALYLCASSLGGGFEGEQFFGPGTRLTVL.

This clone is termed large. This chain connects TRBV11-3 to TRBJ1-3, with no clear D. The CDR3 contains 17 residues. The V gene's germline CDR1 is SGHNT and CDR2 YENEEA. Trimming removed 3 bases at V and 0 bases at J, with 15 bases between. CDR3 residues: CASSLGQAPISGNTIYF. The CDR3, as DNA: TGTGCCAGCAGCTTGGGTCAGGCTCCCATCTCTGGAAACACCATATATTTT.